This TCR beta chain stems from a study of blood T cell repertoires in COVID-19. This CDR3 has 17 amino acids. The junction had 9 bases not matched to a gene; V was cut back by 0 bases and J by 4 bases. Germline values: CDR1 LGHNA, CDR2 YNFKEQ. The method was immunoSEQ multiplex PCR; TCRdb's version includes in-frame clones alone and lacks a portion of them. The repertoire holds about 55,000 clones, with almost 85% as singletons. Sample: peripheral blood. This TCR was recovered from a human donor in a cohort sampled during active COVID-19. The gene calls are TRBV4-2 and TRBJ2-1; 7 positions match TRBD2. In DNA, the CDR3 is TGTGCCAGCAGCCAAGAACTAGGGGAGGGACTTTACAATGAGCAGTTCTTC. This gives the protein CASSQELGEGLYNEQFF.